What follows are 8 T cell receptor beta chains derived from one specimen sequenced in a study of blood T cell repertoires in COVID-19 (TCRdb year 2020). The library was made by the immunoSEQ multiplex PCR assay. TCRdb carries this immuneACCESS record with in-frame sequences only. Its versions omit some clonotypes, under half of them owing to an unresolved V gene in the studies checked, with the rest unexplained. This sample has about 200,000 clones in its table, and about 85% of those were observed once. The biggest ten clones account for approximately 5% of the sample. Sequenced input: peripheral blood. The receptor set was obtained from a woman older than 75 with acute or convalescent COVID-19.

CDR3 in DNA: TGTGCCATCAGTGAGGGGCGGGAGGAGACCCAGTACTTC. Its translation: CAISEGREETQYF. The genes are TRBV10-3 and TRBJ2-5; 7 positions agree with TRBD2. The germline V gene has CDR1 ENHRY and CDR2 SYGVKD. CDR3 length equals 13 residues. J was trimmed by 5 bases and V by 2 bases; bases with no gene match: 2.

As DNA, the CDR3 is TGTGCCAGCAGCCGTACCGGGACAGGGGAAGAAGCTTTCTTT. As protein: CASSRTGTGEEAFF. J is TRBJ1-1 and V is TRBV7-9; 10 bases are a match to TRBD1. V lost 5 bases to trimming and J lost 8 bases; unmatched junction nucleotides: 8. The germline V gene encodes CDR1 SEHNR and CDR2 FQNEAQ (reference sequence). CDR3 size: 14 residues.

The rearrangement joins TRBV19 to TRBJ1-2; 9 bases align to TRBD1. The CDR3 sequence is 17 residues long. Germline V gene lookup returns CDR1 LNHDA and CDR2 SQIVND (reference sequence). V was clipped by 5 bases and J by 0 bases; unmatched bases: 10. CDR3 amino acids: CASSRGTGLGANYGYTF. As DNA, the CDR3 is TGTGCCAGTAGTCGGGGGACAGGGTTGGGAGCTAACTATGGCTACACCTTC.

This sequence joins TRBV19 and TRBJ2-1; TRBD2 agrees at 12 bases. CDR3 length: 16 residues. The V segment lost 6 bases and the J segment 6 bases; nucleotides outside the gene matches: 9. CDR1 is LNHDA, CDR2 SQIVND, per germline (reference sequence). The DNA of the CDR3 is TGTGCCAGTAGAAGAGGGGGACTAGCGGGCGTCAATGAGCAGTTCTTC. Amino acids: CASRRGGLAGVNEQFF.

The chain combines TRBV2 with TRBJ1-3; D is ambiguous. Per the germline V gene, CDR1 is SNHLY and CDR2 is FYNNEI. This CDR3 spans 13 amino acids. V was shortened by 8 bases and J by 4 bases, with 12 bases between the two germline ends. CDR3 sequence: CASGPTRGNTIYF. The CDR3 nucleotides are TGTGCCAGCGGCCCGACGAGGGGAAACACCATATATTTT.

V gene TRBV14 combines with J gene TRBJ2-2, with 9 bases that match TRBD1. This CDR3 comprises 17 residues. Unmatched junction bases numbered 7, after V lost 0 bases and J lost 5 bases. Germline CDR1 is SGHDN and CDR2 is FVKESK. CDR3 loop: CASSQDADRGLTGELFF. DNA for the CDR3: TGTGCCAGCAGCCAAGATGCGGACAGGGGTTTGACCGGGGAGCTGTTTTTT.

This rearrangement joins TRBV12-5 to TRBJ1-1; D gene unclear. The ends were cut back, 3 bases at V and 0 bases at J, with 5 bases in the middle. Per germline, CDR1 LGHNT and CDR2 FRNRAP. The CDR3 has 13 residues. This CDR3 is CASGLRVNTEAFF. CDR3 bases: TGTGCTAGTGGTTTACGGGTGAACACTGAAGCTTTCTTT.

The CDR3 protein is CASSLLPGLPYEQYF. The CDR3 DNA is TGTGCCAGCAGCCTTCTCCCGGGACTTCCATACGAGCAGTACTTC. The chain is built from TRBV11-2 and TRBJ2-7; weak D call: TRBD2 (6 bases). The CDR3 spans 15 residues. The germline V gene has CDR1 SGHAT and CDR2 FQNNGV. The V end lost 5 bases, the J end lost 4 bases, and 18 bases lay between the germline ends.